This is a list of T cell receptor beta chains from one sample in a study of T cell responses to AZD1222 COVID-19 vaccine. Measured with immunoSEQ multiplex PCR; TCRdb has only the in-frame clones, and not every one. The top ten clones hold roughly 1.5% of a sample with roughly 150,000 clones, about nine tenths of them seen once. The sample here was peripheral blood, taken on day 0 of AZD1222 vaccination. The origin of the receptors is an adult in good health. Each CDR3 is given with its conserved first and last residue. The D gene is left open where the match is weak. Where a row states a size, it is once, few, many or the class of an expanded clone; other rows omit it.

>TRBJ1-1|TRBV4-3|-|-
TGCGCCAGCAGCCAAGATGATACAGGGTGGGACACTGAAGCTTTCTTT
CASSQDDTGWDTEAFF
>TRBJ2-7|TRBV2|-|TRBD1
TGTGCCAGCCACGGGACAGCCTACGAGCAGTACTTC
CASHGTAYEQYF
>TRBJ1-1|TRBV3-1/TRBV3-2|-|-
TGTGCCAGCACCCCCCCGGGACCGAACACTGAAGCTTTCTTT
CASTPPGPNTEAFF
>TRBJ1-1|TRBV11-2|-|-
TGTGCCAGCAGCCCTGTCCGGGGCCCTGAAGCTTTCTTT
CASSPVRGPEAFF
>TRBJ2-1|TRBV11-2|-|-
TGTGCCAGCAGCCCGAGAGCGGGCCGCTCCTACAATGAGCAGTTCTTC
CASSPRAGRSYNEQFF
>TRBJ2-1|TRBV6-5|once|-
TGTGCCAGCAGTCTTTACAATGAGCAGTTCTTC
CASSLYNEQFF
>TRBJ2-1|TRBV24-1|-|TRBD1
TGTGCCACCAGTGAAAATGACAGGGGGAGAGAGCAGTTCTTC
CATSENDRGREQFF
>TRBJ2-1|TRBV4-1|once|TRBD2
TGCGCCAGCAGCCACCGGCGACTAGCGGGGGGCTACAATGAGCAGTTCTTC
CASSHRRLAGGYNEQFF
>TRBJ1-5|TRBV6-5|-|-
TGTGCCAGCAGCCGAGACAGGAAGGGTCAGCCCCAGCATTTT
CASSRDRKGQPQHF
>TRBJ2-5|TRBV19|-|TRBD1
TGTGCCAGTAGTTCCACACAGGGGGCGTGGGAGACCCAGTACTTC
CASSSTQGAWETQYF
>TRBJ1-6|TRBV4-1|-|-
TGCGCCAGCAGCCCCCAACCCACAGGGTCCTATAATTCACCCCTCCACTTT
CASSPQPTGSYNSPLHF
>TRBJ2-1|TRBV7-9|-|TRBD1
TGTGCCAGCAGCTTAGCGCAGGGGACAGCATACAATGAGCAGTTCTTC
CASSLAQGTAYNEQFF
>TRBJ1-6|TRBV6-5|-|-
TGTGCCAGCACCCCCGGGGCTGCGGGTAATTCACCCCTCCACTTT
CASTPGAAGNSPLHF
>TRBJ1-3|TRBV13|-|-
TGTGCCAGCAGCGGGCAGGGGATAGGAAACACCATATATTTT
CASSGQGIGNTIYF
>TRBJ2-7|TRBV6-5|-|TRBD1
TGTGCCAGCAGTTACTCAGGTGCCAGGGGGACCCACGAGCAGTACTTC
CASSYSGARGTHEQYF
>TRBJ2-1|TRBV5-1|-|-
TGCGCCAGCAGCTCCGACAGGATCGGGGGGAATGAGCAGTTCTTC
CASSSDRIGGNEQFF
>TRBJ1-2|TRBV18|-|-
TGTGCCAGCTCACCACCGTATGGGACAAAAGGGTACACCTTC
CASSPPYGTKGYTF
>TRBJ1-5|TRBV6-2/TRBV6-3|-|-
TGTGCCAGCAGTTCATCCGGGGCTGGCAATCAGCCCCAGCATTTT
CASSSSGAGNQPQHF
>TRBJ1-6|TRBV30|-|-
TGTGCCTGGAGGACTTGGGGGCAGGGTGATTCACCCCTCCACTTT
CAWRTWGQGDSPLHF
>TRBJ1-5|TRBV5-1|-|TRBD1
TGCGCCAGCAGCTTAGGGACAGGGACAGATCAGCCCCAGCATTTT
CASSLGTGTDQPQHF
>TRBJ1-2|TRBV19|once|TRBD1
TGTGCCAGTACCGAGTGGACAGGGGGGGCCTATGGCTACACCTTC
CASTEWTGGAYGYTF
>TRBJ1-5|TRBV27|-|TRBD1
TGTGCCAGCAGTTTATCGGGACAGTCTAGCAATCAGCCCCAGCATTTT
CASSLSGQSSNQPQHF
>TRBJ2-7|TRBV27|-|TRBD1
TGTGCCAGCAGTCTTACCGGGACAGGGGATTACGAGCAGTACTTC
CASSLTGTGDYEQYF
>TRBJ2-7|TRBV10-3|once|TRBD2
TGTGCCATCAGTACCCGGACTAGCGGGAACGTCTACGAGCAGTACTTC
CAISTRTSGNVYEQYF
>TRBJ1-2|TRBV5-6|-|-
TGTGCCAGCAGCCCCCGTCCCAGGGCGAACTATGGCTACACCTTC
CASSPRPRANYGYTF
>TRBJ2-2|TRBV21-1|-|-
TGTGCCAGCACCACCCCTTGGGGAGCGGGGAAGAACACCGGGGAGCTGTTTTTT
CASTTPWGAGKNTGELFF
>TRBJ1-1|TRBV27|-|-
TGTGCCAGCAGTTACATGGGACCCCAAAGCCTTGAAGCTTTCTTT
CASSYMGPQSLEAFF
>TRBJ1-1|TRBV5-1|-|TRBD1
TGCGCCAGCAGCCGTAGGCGAGACAGGGAAGGGTACACTGAAGCTTTCTTT
CASSRRRDREGYTEAFF
>TRBJ1-1|TRBV4-3|-|-
TGCGCCAGCAGCCAAGGTAACAGGCGATATGAAGCTTTCTTT
CASSQGNRRYEAFF
>TRBJ1-2|TRBV29-1|-|-
TGCAGCGGGGGCAACTCTAACTATGGCTACACCTTC
CSGGNSNYGYTF
>TRBJ2-2|TRBV2|-|-
TGTGCCAGCAGGGGCGACAGTTCCGGGGAGCTGTTTTTT
CASRGDSSGELFF
>TRBJ1-1|TRBV5-1|-|TRBD1
TGCGCCAGCAGCTTAATACCGGGACAGATGAACACTGAAGCTTTCTTT
CASSLIPGQMNTEAFF
>TRBJ1-2|TRBV7-9|-|TRBD1
TGTGCCAGCAGCCGAGGGGGCACGGGGACTAACTATGGCTACACCTTC
CASSRGGTGTNYGYTF
>TRBJ1-6|TRBV3-1/TRBV3-2|-|-
TGTGCCAGCAGCCAAGTAGGGGGGAACTCACCCCTCCACTTT
CASSQVGGNSPLHF
>TRBJ2-7|TRBV6-2/TRBV6-3|-|TRBD1
TGTGCCAGCAGTTTCCCGGACAGGGGGACCCCCTACGAGCAGTACTTC
CASSFPDRGTPYEQYF
>TRBJ2-7|TRBV27|-|TRBD2
TGTGCCAGCAGACGCGGGGTGAGCGGGGGCTACGAGCAGTACTTC
CASRRGVSGGYEQYF
>TRBJ2-5|TRBV2|-|-
TGTGCCAGCAGTGATCAACTGGGGTGGAAGACCCAGTACTTC
CASSDQLGWKTQYF
>TRBJ2-5|TRBV19|-|TRBD1
TGTGCCAGCCGGGACAGGGGATTCCAAGAGACCCAGTACTTC
CASRDRGFQETQYF